These T cell receptor beta chains were read from a single sample in a study of blood T cells in healthy people across ages. TCRdb used MiXCR to reprocess the 5' RACE reads, holding one entry per CDR3 protein. The repertoire consists of 850,000 to 1,300,000 distinct CDR3 sequences, with 35% to 50% occurring once and the leading ten covering 18%. The sample was blood. All receptors come from a woman aged 60-75 years in good health. The CDR3 runs from the conserved cysteine through the conserved F or W. D genes are given only for firm matches. Clone size is stated in some rows and not others, as once, few, many or a class when expanded.

length | D | size | J | V | CDR3 | DNA
15 | TRBD1 | few | TRBJ2-7 | TRBV24-1 | CATSDLNRGVYEQYF | TGTGCCACCAGTGATTTGAACAGGGGGGTCTACGAGCAGTACTTC
15 | . | . | TRBJ2-1 | TRBV20-1 | CSASFFAGAWGEQFF | TGCAGTGCTAGTTTTTTCGCGGGGGCGTGGGGGGAGCAGTTCTTC
15 | TRBD1 | few | TRBJ2-7 | TRBV27 | CASSPRGTGIYEQYF | TGTGCCAGCAGCCCACGGGGGACAGGGATATACGAGCAGTACTTC
13 | . | many | TRBJ2-1 | TRBV10-2 | CASSGRDAGEQFF | TGCGCCAGCAGTGGCCGGGACGCCGGGGAGCAGTTCTTC
14 | . | . | TRBJ2-7 | TRBV28 | CASSRLQGIYEQYF | TGTGCCAGCAGCCGTCTACAGGGTATCTACGAGCAGTACTTC
13 | . | . | TRBJ2-1 | TRBV7-2 | CASSPDPPDEQFF | TGTGCCAGCAGCCCAGACCCCCCCGATGAGCAGTTCTTC
15 | TRBD1 | many | TRBJ2-5 | TRBV5-1 | CASSLEGQGWETQYF | TGCGCCAGCAGCTTGGAGGGACAGGGTTGGGAGACCCAGTACTTC
16 | . | few | TRBJ2-3 | TRBV12-3/TRBV12-4 | CASSLRTLTTSDTQYF | TGTGCCAGCAGTTTACGGACATTGACTACCTCAGATACGCAGTATTTT
15 | TRBD2 | . | TRBJ2-7 | TRBV18 | CASSPSVAGQGEQYF | TGTGCCAGCTCACCAAGCGTAGCGGGACAAGGTGAGCAGTACTTC
16 | . | . | TRBJ2-1 | TRBV11-2 | CASSLGSGSEGDEQFF | TGTGCCAGCAGCTTAGGGAGTGGGTCCGAGGGCGATGAGCAGTTCTTC
14 | TRBD1 | . | TRBJ2-7 | TRBV20-1 | CSASDRGGAYEQYF | TGCAGTGCTAGTGACAGGGGGGGAGCCTACGAGCAGTACTTC
13 | . | . | TRBJ2-5 | TRBV7-9 | CASSLVSFETQYF | TGTGCCAGCAGCTTAGTCTCTTTTGAGACCCAGTACTTC
15 | . | once | TRBJ1-6 | TRBV7-2 | CASSLAGFNNSPLHF | TGTGCCAGCAGCTTAGCAGGGTTCAATAATTCACCCCTCCACTTT
14 | . | . | TRBJ2-7 | TRBV28 | CASSLSQGYNEQYF | TGTGCCAGCAGTTTAAGTCAGGGATACAATGAGCAGTACTTC
15 | . | . | TRBJ2-3 | TRBV7-8 | CASSLGGGYTDTQYF | TGTGCCAGCAGCTTGGGAGGAGGGTACACAGATACGCAGTATTTT
13 | . | . | TRBJ2-7 | TRBV29-1 | CGVRYGSSYEQYF | TGCGGCGTTAGGTACGGGAGCTCCTACGAGCAGTACTTC
14 | . | few | TRBJ1-2 | TRBV20-1 | CSANEAGLNYGYTF | TGCAGTGCTAACGAGGCAGGACTTAACTATGGCTACACCTTC
14 | TRBD2 | few | TRBJ2-7 | TRBV4-1 | CASSQASGLYEQYF | TGCGCCAGCAGCCAGGCTAGCGGACTCTACGAGCAGTACTTC
14 | TRBD2 | few | TRBJ2-3 | TRBV15 | CATTRESRTDTQYF | TGTGCCACCACGCGGGAGTCCCGGACAGATACGCAGTATTTT
19 | TRBD1 | . | TRBJ1-3 | TRBV10-3 | CAISPTGTGGAARGNTIYF | TGTGCCATCAGTCCAACCGGGACAGGGGGCGCTGCACGTGGAAACACCATATATTTT
15 | . | once | TRBJ1-2 | TRBV30 | CAWSSGPATNYGYTF | .
12 | . | . | TRBJ1-2 | TRBV15 | CATSHNAGGYTF | TGTGCCACCAGCCATAATGCAGGCGGCTACACCTTC
15 | . | few | TRBJ2-5 | TRBV10-3 | CAISGEGAPVETQYF | TGTGCCATCAGTGGGGAGGGGGCGCCGGTAGAGACCCAGTACTTC
16 | . | . | TRBJ2-7 | TRBV12-3/TRBV12-4 | CAGSLPTGEGMYEQYF | TGTGCCGGCAGTTTACCTACAGGGGAGGGAATGTACGAGCAGTACTTC
13 | . | few | TRBJ2-3 | TRBV7-8 | CASSLEPQDTQYF | TGTGCCAGCAGCTTAGAGCCTCAAGATACGCAGTATTTT
15 | TRBD2 | . | TRBJ2-1 | TRBV7-2 | CASSLKAGRDNEQFF | TGTGCCAGCAGCTTGAAAGCGGGAAGAGACAATGAGCAGTTCTTC
14 | . | . | TRBJ2-1 | TRBV28 | CASSLQETYNEQFF | TGTGCCAGCAGTTTACAGGAGACCTACAATGAGCAGTTCTTC
15 | . | many | TRBJ2-5 | TRBV7-8 | CASSFSTGHEETQYF | TGTGCCAGCAGCTTTAGTACGGGTCACGAAGAGACCCAGTACTTC
15 | . | few | TRBJ2-5 | TRBV3-1 | CASSQGGGNQETQYF | TGTGCCAGCAGCCAAGGAGGGGGAAACCAAGAGACCCAGTACTTC
15 | TRBD2 | few | TRBJ2-5 | TRBV27 | CASSLSPLAAETQYF | TGTGCCAGCAGTTTATCGCCACTAGCGGCGGAGACCCAGTACTTC
15 | . | . | TRBJ2-5 | TRBV27 | CASSYLGDSRETQYF | TGTGCCAGCAGTTATTTGGGAGATTCGCGAGAGACCCAGTACTTC
15 | TRBD1 | . | TRBJ1-5 | TRBV2 | CASRKGTGVNQPQHF | TGTGCCAGCAGGAAAGGGACAGGGGTCAATCAGCCCCAGCATTTT
12 | . | . | TRBJ2-7 | TRBV12-3/TRBV12-4 | CASGKDGYEQYF | TGTGCCAGCGGGAAAGATGGCTACGAGCAGTACTTC
11 | . | few | TRBJ2-3 | TRBV29-1 | CSDQGTDTQYF | TGCAGCGACCAGGGCACAGATACGCAGTATTTT
13 | . | . | TRBJ2-3 | TRBV20-1 | CSASSNRADTQYF | TGCAGTGCTAGTAGTAACCGGGCAGATACGCAGTATTTT
14 | . | . | TRBJ2-7 | TRBV5-1 | CASSFRERTNEQYF | TGCGCCAGCAGCTTTAGGGAAAGAACTAACGAGCAGTACTTC
15 | . | few | TRBJ1-5 | TRBV20-1 | CSAEDALHGNQPQHF | TGCAGTGCTGAGGACGCGCTGCATGGCAATCAGCCCCAGCATTTT
12 | TRBD1 | many | TRBJ2-7 | TRBV29-1 | CSAGQASYEQYF | TGCAGCGCGGGACAGGCCTCCTACGAGCAGTACTTC
14 | TRBD1 | few | TRBJ1-2 | TRBV6-1 | CASSEAQGVYGYTF | TGTGCCAGCAGTGAAGCTCAGGGGGTTTATGGCTACACCTTC
14 | . | once | TRBJ2-1 | TRBV10-3 | CAISDLSSYNEQFF | TGTGCCATCAGTGACTTAAGCTCCTACAATGAGCAGTTCTTC
16 | TRBD2 | . | TRBJ2-7 | TRBV15 | CATSGSGASGSYEQYF | TGTGCCACCAGCGGATCCGGGGCTAGCGGCTCCTACGAGCAGTACTTC
12 | . | . | TRBJ2-1 | TRBV4-1 | CASSMTNNEQFF | TGCGCCAGCAGCATGACTAACAATGAGCAGTTCTTC
15 | TRBD1 | . | TRBJ1-2 | TRBV16 | CASSQYDRVSYGYTF | TGTGCCAGCAGCCAATATGACAGGGTGTCCTACGGCTACACCTTC
14 | TRBD1 | . | TRBJ2-3 | TRBV20-1 | CSARPGTGTDTQYF | TGCAGTGCCCGCCCCGGGACAGGGACAGATACGCAGTATTTT
18 | TRBD2 | . | TRBJ2-1 | TRBV4-1 | CASSQGGLAEWGENEQFF | TGCGCCAGCAGCCAAGGGGGACTAGCGGAATGGGGCGAAAATGAGCAGTTCTTC
13 | . | . | TRBJ2-5 | TRBV20-1 | CSARGAVQETQYF | TGCAGTGCTAGAGGGGCGGTACAAGAGACCCAGTACTTC
16 | TRBD2 | few | TRBJ2-7 | TRBV7-2 | CASSLGGTSATYEQYF | TGTGCCAGCAGCTTAGGTGGGACTAGCGCCACCTACGAGCAGTACTTC
16 | TRBD2 | . | TRBJ2-1 | TRBV6-2/TRBV6-3 | CASSFSRESGYNEQFF | TGTGCCAGCAGTTTCTCGCGGGAGTCGGGCTACAATGAGCAGTTCTTC
17 | . | . | TRBJ2-1 | TRBV2 | CASSGDPLDYSYNEQFF | TGTGCCAGCAGTGGGGACCCCCTAGACTATTCCTACAATGAGCAGTTCTTC
15 | TRBD1 | . | TRBJ2-5 | TRBV18 | CASSPWDRPQETQYF | TGTGCCAGCTCACCATGGGACAGACCACAAGAGACCCAGTACTTC